A single sample gave rise to the 26 T cell receptor beta chains below, sequenced in a study of shared clonotypes between healthy human individuals. The repertoire was sequenced with immunoSEQ multiplex PCR; TCRdb's copy has only in-frame clones and lacks some. The sample lists hundreds of thousands of clones, roughly three quarters occurring once. What was sequenced was PBMCs. The origin of the receptors is a middle-aged woman in good health. Some clones in this sample may be carry-over from other donors' samples.

As to this clone: One base away lies a much larger clone, so this may be a sequencing read error. The J gene is TRBJ2-2, the V gene TRBV28; D is tentatively TRBD1 or TRBD2 (6 bases each). Germline lookup yields CDR1 MDHEN and CDR2 SYDVKM. This CDR3 has 16 amino acids. V dropped 8 bases and J dropped 0 bases, with 16 bases sitting between them. As DNA, the CDR3 is TGTGCCAGCGGTAGCGGACAGACCGCGAACACCGGGGAGCTGTTTTTT. Its translation: CASGSGQTANTGELFF.

The chain carries TRBV11-2 and TRBJ2-3, with unresolved D. CDR1 SGHAT and CDR2 FQNNGV come from the germline V gene. CDR3 length equals 15 residues. Trimming took 0 bases from V and 3 from J, leaving 10 bases between them. The CDR3 loop reads CASSLDPARTDTQYF. Here the CDR3 DNA reads TGTGCCAGCAGCTTAGACCCTGCGCGGACAGATACGCAGTATTTT.

This clone was recorded once. The chain uses TRBV18 and TRBJ2-1, with TRBD1 matching 7 bases. Germline V CDR1 and CDR2: KGHSH, LQKENI. The CDR3 totals 16 residues. J lost 5 bases, V lost 3 bases, and 10 bases had no gene match. The CDR3 bases are TGTGCCAGCTCACCGCGCCTGGCCGGGACAGACAATGAGCAGTTCTTC. It translates to CASSPRLAGTDNEQFF.

This clone was counted many times. This chain uses TRBV30 with TRBJ2-5, with TRBD2 matching over 7 bases. The DNA end favors TRBJ2-7, so the J call may be wrong. This CDR3 contains 15 residues. The germline gives CDR1 GTSNPN, CDR2 SVGIG (reference sequence). Written as DNA, the CDR3 is TGTGCCTGGAGTGGGTTCGGCGGGAGTAACTACGAGCAGTACTTC. Translation gives CAWSGFGGSNYEQYF.

The gene calls are TRBV30 and TRBJ1-1; 7 bases are a match to TRBD1. Trimming removed 5 bases from V and 5 bases from J; junction bases left unmatched: 5. Germline CDR1 GTSNPN, CDR2 SVGIG (reference sequence). The CDR3 length is 12 residues. The CDR3 nucleotides read TGTGCCTGGGACAGGGAACCTACTGAAGCTTTCTTT. Protein product: CAWDREPTEAFF.

Turning to this clone: The junction departs from the called germline gene at one end, perhaps through a read error. This chain connects TRBV7-7 to TRBJ2-1; perhaps TRBD2 as D (7 bases). The CDR3 consists of 14 residues. CDR1 and CDR2 (germline): SSHAT, FNYEAQ (reference sequence). CDR3 protein: CASSPKGGFDEQFF. Here the CDR3 DNA reads TGTGCTAGCAGCCCCAAGGGGGGGTTCGATGAGCAGTTCTTC.

On this clone itself: The sample holds other DNA sequences that translate to the same CDR3. The CDR3 loop is CASSRDRGEKLFF. CDR3 sequence (DNA): TGTGCCAGCAGCCGGGACAGGGGGGAAAAACTGTTTTTT. The chain carries TRBV6-5 and TRBJ1-4, with 11 bases that match TRBD1. The trim removed 6 bases at V and 8 bases at J, leaving 2 bases unmatched. Germline-derived CDR1 and CDR2 are MNHEY and SVGAGI. The CDR3 sequence is 13 residues long.

This clone was seen only once. The chain has TRBV2 and TRBJ2-1; the D gene is possibly TRBD2 (6 bases). Germline lookup yields CDR1 SNHLY and CDR2 FYNNEI. The CDR3 is made up of 13 amino acids. V lost 1 base and J 10 bases, leaving 11 bases between the germline ends. The CDR3 DNA is TGTGCCAGCAGTGAAGTTTGGGCGGGAGAGCAGTTCTTC. Amino acid sequence: CASSEVWAGEQFF.

This sequence joins TRBV9 and TRBJ2-7; 7 bases align to TRBD2. V trimming: 3 bases; J trimming: 2 bases; junction bases outside the gene matches: 5. Germline CDR1 is SGDLS and CDR2 is YYNGEE. This CDR3 has 14 residues. The CDR3 coding sequence is TGTGCCAGCAGCGCGTCGGGAGGTACCTACGAGCAGTACTTC. Translation: CASSASGGTYEQYF.

This clone was observed a single time. The CDR3 DNA reads TGTGCCTGGAGTGTAACACGGCTCTACAACTATGGCTACACCTTC. Protein: CAWSVTRLYNYGYTF. This chain links TRBV30 with TRBJ1-2; unclear D gene. There are 15 residues in the CDR3. Germline-derived CDR1 and CDR2 are GTSNPN and SVGIG (reference sequence). V was cut by 0 bases and J by 2 bases, with 13 bases left in between.

V and J are TRBV1 and TRBJ2-5. TRBV1 constitutes a pseudogene. This CDR3 is 13 amino acids long. The CDR3 sequence: CTSSRADGETQYF. CDR3 nucleotide sequence: TGCACCAGCAGCCGGGCGGATGGGGAGACCCAGTACTTC.

CDR3 sequence (DNA): TGTGCCAGTAGTCCGACCAGGGACACTGAAGCTTTCTTT. It is translated as CASSPTRDTEAFF. The rearrangement uses TRBV19 and TRBJ1-1; weak D call: TRBD1 (5 bases). This CDR3 comprises 13 residues. Germline CDR1 LNHDA, CDR2 SQIVND (reference sequence). V lost 5 bases, J lost 3 bases, and 10 bases lay in between.

The V call is TRBV30, the J call TRBJ1-6; D uncertain. This CDR3 contains 12 residues. CDR1 and CDR2 from the germline V gene are GTSNPN and SVGIG (reference sequence). Trimming left V 4 bases short and J 5 bases short, with 6 bases between. CDR3 region: CAWKGNNSPLHF. The CDR3 nucleotides are TGTGCCTGGAAAGGGAATAATTCACCCCTCCACTTT.

The V gene is TRBV5-1, the J gene TRBJ2-1; 9 nucleotides agree with TRBD2. V dropped 7 bases and J dropped 5; count of bases not matched to a gene: 4. The germline gives CDR1 SGHRS, CDR2 YFSETQ. This CDR3 has 13 amino acids. The chain's CDR3 is CASSSGGNNEQFF. For the CDR3, the DNA is TGCGCCAGCTCCAGCGGGGGGAACAATGAGCAGTTCTTC.

The V gene is TRBV11-2, the J gene TRBJ2-7; no reliable D call. V was cut by 5 bases and J by 2 bases, with 16 bases left in between. Germline V CDR1 and CDR2: SGHAT, FQNNGV. There are 15 residues in the CDR3. DNA of the CDR3: TGTGCCAGCAGCCTAGGTCGCTCCTTAACCTACGAGCAGTACTTC. Its protein is CASSLGRSLTYEQYF.

The chain is built from TRBV29-1 and TRBJ1-3, with D perhaps matching TRBD1 (5 bases). Trimming shortened V by 5 bases and J by 5 bases, and 10 bases separated the two germline ends. The CDR3 covers 12 residues. Germline values: CDR1 SQVTM, CDR2 ANQGSEA. Written as DNA, the CDR3 is TGCAGCGTTTTGGACACAAGAAACACCATATATTTT. It is translated as CSVLDTRNTIYF.

J is TRBJ2-7 and V is TRBV9; tentatively, D is TRBD2 (5 bases). The V end lost 0 bases, the J end lost 4 bases, and 17 bases lay between the germline ends. This CDR3 spans 16 amino acids. CDR1 is SGDLS and CDR2 is YYNGEE in the germline V gene. In DNA form, the CDR3 reads TGTGCCAGCAGCGTAGAGACGGGGAAGTTCTTTTACGAGCAGTACTTC. Protein product: CASSVETGKFFYEQYF.

Details on this clone: Other nucleotide sequences from this sample produce the same CDR3. V gene TRBV30 combines with J gene TRBJ1-2; possibly TRBD1 for D (5 bases). V dropped 0 bases and J dropped 7 bases, with 6 bases sitting between them. This CDR3 spans 11 amino acids. From germline, CDR1 is GTSNPN and CDR2 SVGIG (reference sequence). CDR3 sequence (DNA): TGTGCCTGGAGTGTTGGGGGTGGCTACACCTTC. It yields the protein CAWSVGGGYTF.

The V gene is TRBV5-6, the J gene TRBJ2-1, with 8 nucleotides matching TRBD2. V was clipped by 4 bases and J by 8 bases; unmatched bases: 8. Germline V gives CDR1 SGHDT, CDR2 YYEEEE. The CDR3 is made up of 14 amino acids. Here the CDR3 DNA reads TGTGCCAGCAGCAGGCGGGGGGTGAGTGATGAGCAGTTCTTC. It yields the protein CASSRRGVSDEQFF.

Note on this clone: Other DNA variants within this sample encode the same CDR3. The rearrangement links TRBV9 to TRBJ1-5, with 7 bases identical to TRBD1. Germline CDR1 SGDLS, CDR2 YYNGEE. The CDR3 length is 14 residues. Trimming cost V 0 bases and J 7 bases; bases outside gene matches: 4. DNA for the CDR3: TGTGCCAGCAGCGTAGGGCAGGGGGGCCAGCCCCAGCATTTT. Its protein product is CASSVGQGGQPQHF.

This chain connects TRBV19 to TRBJ2-7; TRBD1 agrees at 10 bases. V was clipped by 2 bases and J by 3 bases; unmatched bases: 7. The CDR3 runs 16 residues. Germline V gives CDR1 LNHDA, CDR2 SQIVND (reference sequence). The CDR3 bases are TGTGCCAGTAGTATATATCGGACAGGGGGATTCTACGAGCAGTACTTC. Its translation: CASSIYRTGGFYEQYF.

This rearrangement joins TRBV5-1 to TRBJ2-5, with 9 nucleotides matching TRBD2. CDR1 is SGHRS, CDR2 YFSETQ, per germline. The V gene end was trimmed by 0 bases and the J gene end by 5 bases; junction bases not matched to a gene: 11. The CDR3 runs to 17 residues. CDR3 sequence (DNA): TGCGCCAGCAGCTTGGAGGGTAGCGGGAGCGGAGGCGAGACCCAGTACTTC. It translates to CASSLEGSGSGGETQYF.

The chain employs TRBV5-1 and TRBJ2-5; the D gene is possibly TRBD2 (6 bases). There are 17 residues in the CDR3. Germline CDR1 is SGHRS and CDR2 is YFSETQ. V lost 0 bases, J lost 4 bases, and 19 bases lay in between. Here the CDR3 DNA reads TGCGCCAGCAGCTTGGGATACCACCATGGACTACTAGAGACCCAGTACTTC. Translated: CASSLGYHHGLLETQYF.

The chain carries TRBV9 and TRBJ2-4, with a tentative D call TRBD2 (6 bases). In germline, CDR1 is SGDLS, CDR2 YYNGEE. This CDR3 contains 15 residues. Trimming shortened V by 0 bases and J by 3 bases, and 10 bases separated the two germline ends. The CDR3 nucleotides are TGTGCCAGCAGCGTAGGTTCAGCGGGCAAAAACATTCAGTACTTC. It specifies CASSVGSAGKNIQYF.

This chain's CDR3 is CASSGQTGHSQPQHF. CDR3 bases: TGTGCCAGCAGTGGGCAGACAGGGCATAGTCAGCCCCAGCATTTT. The chain couples TRBV6-6 to TRBJ1-5, with TRBD1 matching 7 bases. V was clipped by 5 bases and J by 6 bases; unmatched bases: 10. Germline CDR1 is MNHNY and CDR2 is SVGAGI (reference sequence). This CDR3 has 15 amino acids.

The chain uses TRBV7-3 and TRBJ2-2; the D gene is possibly TRBD1 (5 bases). CDR1 and CDR2 from the germline V gene are SGHTA and FQGTGA. CDR3 length: 16 amino acids. V was trimmed by 5 bases and J by 1 base, leaving 14 bases between them. For the CDR3, the DNA is TGTGCCAGCAGCCCAGGCAGGGCACAGAACACCGGGGAGCTGTTTTTT. Encoded protein: CASSPGRAQNTGELFF.